These 23 T cell receptor beta chains were sequenced from one sample in a study of blood T cell repertoires in COVID-19. Produced via immunoSEQ multiplex PCR; TCRdb's table is partial and in-frame only. The data show about 93,000 clones, around 90% seen once. What was sequenced was peripheral blood. The receptor source for this set is a man aged 55 to 70 with COVID-19, enrolled during active disease.

This sequence joins TRBV5-1 and TRBJ2-1, with 13 bases lining up with TRBD2. CDR1 SGHRS and CDR2 YFSETQ come from the germline V gene. The CDR3 has 16 residues. After removal of 0 bases from V and 10 bases from J, the junction contained 7 bases not matched to a gene. The CDR3 DNA sequence: TGCGCCAGCAGCTTGGGCGGACTAGCGGGGGCGGGCGAGCAGTTCTTC. This translates into CASSLGGLAGAGEQFF.

The chain combines TRBV19 with TRBJ1-1; D is possibly TRBD1 (5 bases). This CDR3 comprises 14 residues. Between the trimmed V and J ends, which lost 2 bases and 0 bases, there was a span of 7 bases. Germline V gene data show CDR1 as LNHDA and CDR2 as SQIVND (reference sequence). The CDR3 loop reads CASSINRMNTEAFF. The CDR3, as DNA: TGTGCCAGTAGTATAAACAGGATGAACACTGAAGCTTTCTTT.

This chain uses TRBV15 with TRBJ2-7; maybe TRBD1 (6 bases). Germline V CDR1 and CDR2: LNHNV, YYDKDF (reference sequence). The CDR3 is 15 amino acids. The V gene lost 1 base and the J gene lost 3 bases, with 13 bases spanning the gap. The CDR3 DNA reads TGTGCCACCAGCAGAGCGCCCAGGGGTATCTACGAGCAGTACTTC. Translation: CATSRAPRGIYEQYF.

A few counts support this clone. The genes are TRBV10-3 and TRBJ1-1; 7 bases are shared with TRBD1. Germline values: CDR1 ENHRY, CDR2 SYGVKD. This CDR3 has 16 residues. V was pared by 0 bases and J by 6 bases, with 10 bases of the junction left unmatched. In nucleotides, the CDR3 is TGTGCCATCAGTGAGTCGAAAGGGGGCGTTTGGTCTGAAGCTTTCTTT. Protein product: CAISESKGGVWSEAFF.

The rearrangement joins TRBV28 to TRBJ2-7; a weak D match, TRBD1 (6 bases). Germline lookup yields CDR1 MDHEN and CDR2 SYDVKM. The CDR3 spans 13 residues. V was cut by 8 bases and J by 2 bases, with 13 bases left in between. In nucleotides, the CDR3 is TGTGCCAGCGAACGGACAGAAACCTACGAGCAGTACTTC. Translating it yields CASERTETYEQYF. The entire variable domain, with the rest obtained from reference TRBV28 and TRBJ2-7, is as follows: DVKVTQSSRYLVKRTGEKVFLECVQDMDHENMFWYRQDPGLGLRLIYFSYDVKMKEKGDIPEGYSVSREKKERFSLILESASTNQTSMYLCASERTETYEQYFGPGTRLTVT.

V and J are TRBV5-1 and TRBJ1-4; D is uncertain. Looked up from germline, CDR1 is SGHRS and CDR2 is YFSETQ. V was shortened by 0 bases and J by 6 bases, with 12 bases between the two germline ends. CDR3 size: 15 residues. CDR3 in DNA: TGCGCCAGCAGCTTGGCCCTCGGGTCTGATGAAAAACTGTTTTTT. Residues: CASSLALGSDEKLFF. The full variable domain, in which reference TRBV5-1 and TRBJ1-4 provide the parts outside the CDR3, is KAGVTQTPRYLIKTRGQQVTLSCSPISGHRSVSWYQQTPGQGLQFLFEYFSETQRNKGNFPGRFSGRQFSNSRSEMNVSTLELGDSALYLCASSLALGSDEKLFFGSGTQLSVL.

The chain joins TRBV6-5 to TRBJ2-7, with 7 bases matching TRBD1. V lost 7 bases and J lost 5; bases outside the gene matches: 11. CDR3 length: 14 amino acids. The germline gives CDR1 MNHEY, CDR2 SVGAGI. CDR3 region: CASTYRGNRHEQYF. CDR3 nucleotide sequence: TGTGCCAGCACCTACAGGGGTAACAGGCACGAGCAGTACTTC.

The chain couples TRBV5-1 to TRBJ2-7, with D perhaps TRBD2 (6 bases). Per germline, CDR1 SGHRS and CDR2 YFSETQ. The V end was cut by 0 bases, the J end by 2 bases, with 12 bases between. This CDR3 spans 15 amino acids. CDR3 nucleotides: TGCGCCAGCAGCTTGGATTGGGGGGTAGCCTACGAGCAGTACTTC. Translation: CASSLDWGVAYEQYF.

V gene TRBV6-5 combines with J gene TRBJ1-3, with a tentative D call TRBD1 (6 bases). Germline V gene sequence: CDR1 MNHEY, CDR2 SVGAGI. CDR3 length equals 13 residues. The V end was cut by 5 bases, the J end by 8 bases, with 13 bases between. CDR3: CASSPRRQDTIYF. The CDR3 nucleotides are TGTGCCAGCAGTCCCCGACGACAGGACACCATATATTTT.

V gene TRBV7-6 combines with J gene TRBJ1-4, with D perhaps TRBD1 (5 bases). V lost 2 bases and J 8 bases, leaving 30 bases between the germline ends. This CDR3 spans 20 amino acids. Germline lookup yields CDR1 SGHVS and CDR2 FNYEAQ. The CDR3 spells CASSLRGQLFFENRGEKLFF. Here the CDR3 DNA reads TGTGCCAGCAGCTTACGTGGGCAGCTGTTCTTCGAGAACCGGGGGGAAAAACTGTTTTTT. Together with reference TRBV7-6 and TRBJ1-4, the CDR3 gives the full variable domain: GAGVSQSPRYKVTKRGQDVALRCDPISGHVSLYWYRQALGQGPEFLTYFNYEAQQDKSGLPNDRFSAERPEGSISTLTIQRTEQRDSAMYRCASSLRGQLFFENRGEKLFFGSGTQLSVL.

The chain carries TRBV7-3 and TRBJ2-2; D perhaps matches TRBD1 (6 bases). Germline V lookup: CDR1 SGHTA, CDR2 FQGTGA. Trimming cost V 2 bases and J 5 bases, with 18 bases left between them. The CDR3 runs 17 residues. CDR3 loop: CASSLYRQEIGTGELFF. The CDR3 coding sequence is TGTGCCAGCAGCTTATACCGACAGGAGATAGGGACCGGGGAGCTGTTTTTT.

The V and J genes are TRBV9 and TRBJ2-3; 10 bases match TRBD2. Per the germline V gene, CDR1 is SGDLS and CDR2 is YYNGEE. The trim removed 0 bases at V and 6 bases at J, leaving 4 bases unmatched. This CDR3 has 15 amino acids. The CDR3 loop is CASSVDLAGVDTQYF. CDR3 coding DNA: TGTGCCAGCAGCGTAGACCTAGCGGGAGTGGATACGCAGTATTTT. Combining the CDR3 with reference TRBV9 and TRBJ2-3 gives the whole variable domain DSGVTQTPKHLITATGQRVTLRCSPRSGDLSVYWYQQSLDQGLQFLIQYYNGEERAKGNILERFSAQQFPDLHSELNLSSLELGDSALYFCASSVDLAGVDTQYFGPGTRLTVL.

This chain joins TRBV2 and TRBJ2-1; D is unresolved. The CDR3 length is 13 residues. Germline CDR1 and CDR2: SNHLY and FYNNEI. Trimming shortened V by 2 bases and J by 2 bases, and 4 bases separated the two germline ends. The CDR3 region has the DNA TGTGCCAGCAGTGAAATAACCTACAATGAGCAGTTCTTC. Encoded protein: CASSEITYNEQFF.

The chain couples TRBV5-1 to TRBJ2-7, with a possible D match to TRBD1 (6 bases). This CDR3 is built from 16 residues. Germline lookup yields CDR1 SGHRS and CDR2 YFSETQ. V was pared by 4 bases and J by 6 bases, with 23 bases between. For the CDR3, the DNA is TGCGCCAGCAGCATTTTCCCGACAGGTCCCTCGGGCGAGCAGTACTTC. Encoded protein: CASSIFPTGPSGEQYF.

The V gene is TRBV10-3, the J gene TRBJ1-5, with D maybe TRBD1 (6 bases). V lost 4 bases to trimming and J lost 7 bases, with 20 bases between them. The CDR3 covers 16 residues. Germline V lookup: CDR1 ENHRY, CDR2 SYGVKD. CDR3 sequence: CAISGGGLAGNQPQHF. The CDR3 bases are TGTGCCATCAGTGGAGGGGGTTTAGCAGGGAACCAGCCCCAGCATTTT.

The chain recombines TRBV28 with TRBJ1-5; D call uncertain. CDR1 is MDHEN and CDR2 is SYDVKM in the germline V gene. This CDR3 has 12 amino acids. The V end lost 2 bases, the J end lost 6 bases, and 5 bases lay between the germline ends. CDR3 coding DNA: TGTGCCAGCAGTTTAGTTCGTCAGCCCCAGCATTTT. This translates into CASSLVRQPQHF.

In this sample, this clone turned up once. V usage is TRBV30 and J usage is TRBJ2-2; the D gene is possibly TRBD1 (6 bases). The CDR3 consists of 14 residues. The V gene lost 2 bases and the J gene lost 5 bases, with 12 bases spanning the gap. Germline loops: CDR1 GTSNPN, CDR2 SVGIG (reference sequence). CDR3 in DNA: TGTGCCTGGAGTCCGGGACACGATACCGGGGAGCTGTTTTTT. This translates into CAWSPGHDTGELFF.

This chain's CDR3 is CASSIGQDYEQYF. The CDR3 DNA is TGTGCCAGTAGTATAGGACAGGACTACGAGCAGTACTTC. The chain combines TRBV19 with TRBJ2-7; weak D call: TRBD1 (6 bases). Germline V gene lookup returns CDR1 LNHDA and CDR2 SQIVND (reference sequence). Trimming cost V 1 base and J 3 bases, with 7 bases left between them. The CDR3 is 13 amino acids.

The table lists this clone with a few counts. The V call is TRBV6-2 or TRBV6-3, the J call TRBJ1-1; D might be TRBD1 (6 bases). V was pared by 5 bases and J by 3 bases, with 16 bases between. The CDR3 consists of 15 residues. Germline CDR1 and CDR2: MNHEY and SVGEGT. This chain's CDR3 is CASSPLPRGDTEAFF. As DNA, the CDR3 is TGTGCCAGCAGTCCCCTCCCCAGGGGAGACACTGAAGCTTTCTTT.

This chain joins TRBV5-6 and TRBJ1-1, with a tentative D call TRBD1 (6 bases). This CDR3 region has 16 residues. Germline V gene lookup returns CDR1 SGHDT and CDR2 YYEEEE. V was trimmed by 7 bases and J by 1 base, leaving 20 bases between them. CDR3 in DNA: TGTGCCAGCGGATTACAGGGCCCGCCAGGGAACACTGAAGCTTTCTTT. It codes for CASGLQGPPGNTEAFF.

This chain joins TRBV30 and TRBJ1-4; D is unresolved. V was pared by 2 bases and J by 6 bases, with 19 bases between. The CDR3 covers 16 residues. Germline CDR1 is GTSNPN and CDR2 is SVGIG (reference sequence). The CDR3 DNA reads as TGTGCCTGGAGTTCTGCCGGAGGAGGGAATTATGAAAAACTGTTTTTT. Its translation: CAWSSAGGGNYEKLFF. The variable domain in full, with the rest retrieved from reference TRBV30 and TRBJ1-4, is SQTIHQWPATLVQPVGSPLSLECTVEGTSNPNLYWYRQAAGRGLQLLFYSVGIGQISSEVPQNLSASRPQDRQFILSSKKLLLSDSGFYLCAWSSAGGGNYEKLFFGSGTQLSVL.

This chain connects TRBV19 to TRBJ1-2; D gene ambiguous. The V and J ends lost 3 bases and 4 bases respectively, with 15 bases between them. The germline CDR1 and CDR2 sequences are LNHDA and SQIVND (reference sequence). The CDR3 contains 15 residues. The CDR3 DNA reads TGTGCCAGTAGTATTTCCGGGGAGGTAGGCTATGGCTACACCTTC. Protein product: CASSISGEVGYGYTF. Full variable domain (rest looked up from reference TRBV19 and TRBJ1-2): DGGITQSPKYLFRKEGQNVTLSCEQNLNHDAMYWYRQDPGQGLRLIYYSQIVNDFQKGDIAEGYSVSREKKESFPLTVTSAQKNPTAFYLCASSISGEVGYGYTFGSGTRLTVV.

The gene calls are TRBV5-4 and TRBJ1-1; possible D gene TRBD1, 6 bases. V lost 2 bases and J lost 8, with 13 bases in between. This CDR3 comprises 13 residues. CDR1 is SGHNT and CDR2 is YYREEE in the germline V gene (reference sequence). The CDR3 sequence: CASSFGGAPEAFF. CDR3 nucleotide sequence: TGTGCCAGCAGCTTCGGGGGGGCCCCCGAAGCTTTCTTT.